This is a list of T cell receptor beta chains from one sample in a study of T cell repertoires in cytomegalovirus infection. TCRdb recomputed calls from the reads with MiXCR, one row per CDR3 protein. The sample holds roughly 250,000 distinct CDR3 sequences; approximately 13% are singletons and the top ten take 1.5% to 2%. Sequencing was done on a sample of PBMCs. The receptors were gathered from a human donor in good health (CMV status not recorded). Some clones in this sample may be carry-over from other donors' samples. CDR3s include the opening cysteine and the closing phenylalanine or tryptophan. The D gene is left open where the match is weak. Clone sizes are given selectively: once, few, many, or a class where the clone is expanded.

V	D	size	J	DNA	CDR3
TRBV7-2	NA	many	TRBJ2-1	TGTGCCAGCAGCTTATGGCGCCTCAATGAGCAGTTCTTC	CASSLWRLNEQFF
TRBV5-5	TRBD1	many	TRBJ1-6	TGTGCCAGCAGTTCTTTGAGGGGGCAGGGTAATTCACCCCTCCACTTT	CASSSLRGQGNSPLHF
TRBV6-2/TRBV6-3	TRBD2	many	TRBJ2-7	TGTGCCAGCACCCCCAGGACTAGCGGGGATCCCTACGAGCAGTACTTC	CASTPRTSGDPYEQYF
TRBV7-2	NA	many	TRBJ1-1	TGTGCCAGCAGCCGCCTAGGTCCGGCGAACACTGAAGCTTTCTTT	CASSRLGPANTEAFF
TRBV19	NA	NA	TRBJ1-5	TGTGCCAGTAGTATAGGTTATCAGCCCCAGCATTTT	CASSIGYQPQHF
TRBV7-2	NA	many	TRBJ1-2	TGTGCCAGCAGCTCAAACCGGGGCCTGGGCTATGGCTACACCTTC	CASSSNRGLGYGYTF
TRBV18	NA	few	TRBJ1-1	TGTGCCAGCTCCCAAATCATGAACACTGAAGCTTTCTTT	CASSQIMNTEAFF
TRBV4-1	NA	NA	TRBJ1-2	TGCGCCAGCGCCCCGGACAGCACTAACTATGGCTACACCTTC	CASAPDSTNYGYTF
TRBV20-1	TRBD2	few	TRBJ2-5	TGCAGTGCTGGGCTCCTAGCGGGGGGGCCGGGGACCCAGTACTTC	CSAGLLAGGPGTQYF
TRBV7-2	NA	many	TRBJ1-5	TGTGCCAGCAGCTTAGTCGGGACCCGGGCGGGGCAGCCCCAGCATTTT	CASSLVGTRAGQPQHF
TRBV6-1	TRBD2	many	TRBJ2-1	TGTGCCAGCATCACGGGGGGTGTCTCCTACAATGAGCAGTTCTTC	CASITGGVSYNEQFF
TRBV5-1	TRBD1	NA	TRBJ2-3	TGCGCCAGCAGCCAAGACAGGGTCTCAGATACGCAGTATTTT	CASSQDRVSDTQYF
TRBV6-2/TRBV6-3	NA	many	TRBJ1-2	TGTGCCAGCAGTTCGCAGGGATATGGCTACACCTTC	CASSSQGYGYTF
TRBV29-1	NA	few	TRBJ2-1	TGCAGCGGCTATCGGAGGGGGATAATGAATGAGCAGTTCTTC	CSGYRRGIMNEQFF
TRBV5-5	NA	few	TRBJ2-7	TGTGCCAGCAGCACCCGGGACATTATCTCCTACGAGCAGTACTTC	CASSTRDIISYEQYF
TRBV7-2	NA	many	TRBJ1-5	TGTGCCAGCAGCTTTGGGGGGTCAGGCAATCAGCCCCAGCATTTT	CASSFGGSGNQPQHF
TRBV7-2	NA	many	TRBJ1-1	TGTGCCAGCAGCTTCACAGGAACCTACACTGAAGCTTTCTTT	CASSFTGTYTEAFF
TRBV27	NA	many	TRBJ2-2	TGTGCCAGCAGTTTGAGTAAAGCCGGGGAGCTGTTTTTT	CASSLSKAGELFF
TRBV7-2	NA	many	TRBJ1-6	TGTGCCAGCAGCGTGGGAGGTGACAGATATAATTCACCCCTCCACTTT	CASSVGGDRYNSPLHF
TRBV5-1	NA	few	TRBJ2-2	TGCGCCAGCAGTCCCTGGACTACCTCCCTAACTCGGAGCACCGGGGAGCTGTTTTTT	CASSPWTTSLTRSTGELFF
TRBV20-1	TRBD1	many	TRBJ2-1	TGCAGTGCGGACCGAGGACAGGCTTCCTACAATGAGCAGTTCTTC	CSADRGQASYNEQFF
TRBV6-4	TRBD2	NA	TRBJ2-1	TGTGCCAGCAGTGAGGAACTAGCGGATTACAATGAGCAGTTCTTC	CASSEELADYNEQFF
TRBV20-1	NA	few	TRBJ1-4	TGCAGTGCTAGAGTTGCGGGCACCGCGGCAACTAATGAAAAACTGTTTTTT	CSARVAGTAATNEKLFF
TRBV18	TRBD2	many	TRBJ2-1	TGTGCCAGCTCACCACGTGCGGGAGTGGACAATGAGCAGTTCTTC	CASSPRAGVDNEQFF
TRBV7-2	NA	many	TRBJ1-6	TGTGCCAGCAGTATCAGGGGAATCAATTCACCCCTCCACTTT	CASSIRGINSPLHF